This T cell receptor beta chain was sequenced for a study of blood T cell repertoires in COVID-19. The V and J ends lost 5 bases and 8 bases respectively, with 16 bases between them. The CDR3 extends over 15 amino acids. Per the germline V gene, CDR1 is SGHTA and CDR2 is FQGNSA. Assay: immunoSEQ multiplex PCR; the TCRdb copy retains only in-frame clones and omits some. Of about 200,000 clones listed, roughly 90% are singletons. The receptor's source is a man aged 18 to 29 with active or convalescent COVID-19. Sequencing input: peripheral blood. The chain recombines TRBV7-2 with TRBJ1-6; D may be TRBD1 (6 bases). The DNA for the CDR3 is TGTGCCAGCAGCAGTTCTGGGACAATGGATTCACCCCTCCACTTT. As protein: CASSSSGTMDSPLHF. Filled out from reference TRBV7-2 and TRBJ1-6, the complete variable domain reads GAGVSQSPSNKVTEKGKDVELRCDPISGHTALYWYRQSLGQGLEFLIYFQGNSAPDKSGLPSDRFSAERTGGSVSTLTIQRTQQEDSAVYLCASSSSGTMDSPLHFGNGTRLTVT.